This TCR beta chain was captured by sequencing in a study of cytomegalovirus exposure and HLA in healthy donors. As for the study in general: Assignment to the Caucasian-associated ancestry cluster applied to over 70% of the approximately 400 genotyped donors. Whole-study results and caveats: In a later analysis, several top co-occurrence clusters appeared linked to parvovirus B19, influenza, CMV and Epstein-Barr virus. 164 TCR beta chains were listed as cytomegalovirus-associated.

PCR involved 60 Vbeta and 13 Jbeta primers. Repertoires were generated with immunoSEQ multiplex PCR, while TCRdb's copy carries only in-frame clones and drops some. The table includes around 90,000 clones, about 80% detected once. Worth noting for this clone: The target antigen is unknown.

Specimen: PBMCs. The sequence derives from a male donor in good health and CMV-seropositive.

CDR3 nucleotide sequence: TGCGCCAGCAGCCAAGAAACGACAGGGACCTCCCTTGGGGCCAACGTCCTGACTTTC. Translating gives CASSQETTGTSLGANVLTF. The chain uses TRBV4-1 and TRBJ2-6, with TRBD1 identical over 7 bases. The CDR3 sequence is 19 residues long. The V gene's germline CDR1 is MGHRA and CDR2 YSYEKL. Trimming removed 0 bases from V and 3 bases from J; junction bases left unmatched: 11.